Listed below are T cell receptor beta chains from one sample, sequenced in a study of molecular identifiers for immune sequencing clone quantification. TCRdb ran MiXCR on the PCR reads and lists one entry per CDR3 protein. This sample has about 320,000 distinct CDR3 sequences, with under 25% found just once. Sequencing was done on a sample of naive CD8+ T cells from blood, with Jurkat cell RNA spiked in. The receptors derive from a human donor in good health. Some libraries in this study had Jurkat cell RNA spiked in. The CDR3 runs from the conserved cysteine through the conserved F or W. A D gene is named only where the DNA matches it firmly. Size values are once, few and many counts, or a class for expanded clones, and some rows have none.

cdr3_nt	cdr3_aa	j_call	d_call	v_call	clone_size
TGCAGCGTTGTAGAAGGGGCCTACGAGCAGTACTTC	CSVVEGAYEQYF	TRBJ2-7	-	TRBV29-1	-
TGTGCCAGCAGCCCTTGGGGCAGCACTGAAGCTTTCTTT	CASSPWGSTEAFF	TRBJ1-1	-	TRBV3-1	many
TGTGCCAGCAGCCTGACGGGGGGGCAAGAGACCCAGTACTTC	CASSLTGGQETQYF	TRBJ2-5	TRBD2	TRBV12-3/TRBV12-4	many
TGTGCCAGCAGAGACCCTAGCGCAGATACGCAGTATTTT	CASRDPSADTQYF	TRBJ2-3	-	TRBV6-6	many
TGTGCCACCAAGGAACGGGACACAGATACGCAGTATTTT	CATKERDTDTQYF	TRBJ2-3	-	TRBV24-1	few
TGTGCCTGGAGTCAGGTGTTTGAGCAGTTCTTC	CAWSQVFEQFF	TRBJ2-1	-	TRBV30	-
TGTGCCAGCAGAACGGGACAGGGGTCATCGAACACCGGGGAGCTGTTTTTT	CASRTGQGSSNTGELFF	TRBJ2-2	TRBD1	TRBV7-9	-
TGCGCCAGCAGCCAAGTAGCGGACTACGAGCAGTACTTC	CASSQVADYEQYF	TRBJ2-7	-	TRBV4-1	once
TGCAGCGTTTCTAGGTGGACAGGCTCCTACGAGCAGTACTTC	CSVSRWTGSYEQYF	TRBJ2-7	TRBD1	TRBV29-1	-
TGTGCCAGCAGCCAACTTCACAGGGGCACAGATACGCAGTATTTT	CASSQLHRGTDTQYF	TRBJ2-3	-	TRBV4-2	few
TGTGCCAGCAGCGCCCCGACTAATTGGGACACAGATACGCAGTATTTT	CASSAPTNWDTDTQYF	TRBJ2-3	-	TRBV28	-
TGCGCCAGCAGCTTGGATGGGAAGGAGGTCGATGAAAAACTGTTTTTT	CASSLDGKEVDEKLFF	TRBJ1-4	-	TRBV5-1	many
TGTGCCGGGGACAGGGACCAAGAGACCCAGTACTTC	CAGDRDQETQYF	TRBJ2-5	TRBD1	TRBV30	-
TGTGCCAGCAGCTTACCGCACCTACTAGCGGGGGGGCGACTTAGCACAGGTACGCAGTATTTT	CASSLPHLLAGGRLSTGTQYF	TRBJ2-3	TRBD2	TRBV7-9	-
TGTGCCAGCAGCCTCGACACTTGGGCTGTCGAGCAGTACTTC	CASSLDTWAVEQYF	TRBJ2-7	-	TRBV14	-
TGCGCCAGCAGCCAAGAATGGAAGCCGGCGCTACCCTATGGCTACACCTTC	CASSQEWKPALPYGYTF	TRBJ1-2	-	TRBV4-3	few
TGCAGTGCGGGTCAGGGTGTCCACGAGCAGTACTTC	CSAGQGVHEQYF	TRBJ2-7	-	TRBV20-1	-
TGTGCCAGCTATATCTCATGGGAGGGTAGGAACACTGAAGCTTTCTTT	CASYISWEGRNTEAFF	TRBJ1-1	-	TRBV6-5	few
TGTGCCAGCAGTACCCGACAGGAATTCAATCAGCCCCAGCATTTT	CASSTRQEFNQPQHF	TRBJ1-5	-	TRBV28	few
TGTGCCACCAGTGATTCAGCGGATAGCTATGGCTACACCTTC	CATSDSADSYGYTF	TRBJ1-2	-	TRBV24-1	many
TGTGCCAGCAGCTTAAAACTAGCGGGGACGGATACGCAGTATTTT	CASSLKLAGTDTQYF	TRBJ2-3	TRBD2	TRBV5-4	many
TGTGCCTGGAGTGGACAGGGGAACTATGGCTACACCTTC	CAWSGQGNYGYTF	TRBJ1-2	TRBD1	TRBV30	few
TGTGCCAGCAGTTTTACACGAGGGACCAAAAACATTCAGTACTTC	CASSFTRGTKNIQYF	TRBJ2-4	-	TRBV12-3/TRBV12-4	few
TGCGCCAGCAGCTTCTTGGCCATTTACGAGCAGTACTTC	CASSFLAIYEQYF	TRBJ2-7	-	TRBV5-1	many
TGCAGCGTCGAATGGGCCTATGGCTACACCTTC	CSVEWAYGYTF	TRBJ1-2	-	TRBV29-1	many
TGTGCCAGCAGTCCTTTTGCCGCCGGGACTAGTCATACTGATACGCAGTATTTT	CASSPFAAGTSHTDTQYF	TRBJ2-3	TRBD2	TRBV6-5	few
TGCAGTGCCGAGGGCACTGGAAACACCATATATTTT	CSAEGTGNTIYF	TRBJ1-3	-	TRBV20-1	few
TGTGCCTGGGGGGGTTTAGAGCAGTACTTC	CAWGGLEQYF	TRBJ2-7	-	TRBV30	many
TGTGCCAGCAGCAAGACTAGGTCGGGAGAGCAGTACTTC	CASSKTRSGEQYF	TRBJ2-7	-	TRBV12-3/TRBV12-4	few
TGCGCCAGCAGCCAAGAATCCGGACAGGGATATGAGCAGTTCTTC	CASSQESGQGYEQFF	TRBJ2-1	TRBD1	TRBV4-1	many
TGCGCCAGCAGCCCTAGCGCCGAGGGAGGAGGGAGTTTCGTCACAGATACGCAGTATTTT	CASSPSAEGGGSFVTDTQYF	TRBJ2-3	-	TRBV4-3	-
TGTGCCAGCAGCGAGGACAGTTTCGCCTACGAGCAGTACTTC	CASSEDSFAYEQYF	TRBJ2-7	-	TRBV9	many
TGTGCCAGCAGTGAAGCGCAGGGCTCTGGAAACACCATATATTTT	CASSEAQGSGNTIYF	TRBJ1-3	-	TRBV2	-
TGTGCCAGCAGTCCCCCCGCGGTGAACACTGAAGCTTTCTTT	CASSPPAVNTEAFF	TRBJ1-1	-	TRBV28	once
TGTGCCAGCAGCTCTTGGCTGGTGGATACGCAGTATTTT	CASSSWLVDTQYF	TRBJ2-3	-	TRBV11-2	many
TGTGCCAGCAGGGGACAGGGGAGCTCCTACGAGCAGTACTTC	CASRGQGSSYEQYF	TRBJ2-7	TRBD1	TRBV27	-
TGTGCCAGCAGCTTAAGTATGGGGCGAGAGCAGTACTTC	CASSLSMGREQYF	TRBJ2-7	-	TRBV7-9	-
TGCGCCAGCAGCCAATTGGTACAGGGAACCGCGAATGAGCAGTTCTTC	CASSQLVQGTANEQFF	TRBJ2-1	-	TRBV4-3	many
TGTGCCTGGAGTGAGGGGACTCCGGGTAATGAGCAGTTCTTC	CAWSEGTPGNEQFF	TRBJ2-1	-	TRBV30	few
TGTGCCAGCAGTGCGGGACAGGTGGCCACTGAAGCTTTCTTT	CASSAGQVATEAFF	TRBJ1-1	TRBD1	TRBV2	many
TGTGCCTGGAGTTTACAGGACACTGAAGCTTTCTTT	CAWSLQDTEAFF	TRBJ1-1	-	TRBV30	many
TGTGCCTGGAGGCGGGAGGGGGATTACACCGGGGAGCTGTTTTTT	CAWRREGDYTGELFF	TRBJ2-2	TRBD2	TRBV30	few
TGTGCCAGCAGCGTACCGGATGGGGCCTACGAGCAGTACTTC	CASSVPDGAYEQYF	TRBJ2-7	-	TRBV9	-
TGTGCCAGCAGTCTGACAGGGTCTGCTACCTACGAGCAGTACTTC	CASSLTGSATYEQYF	TRBJ2-7	TRBD1	TRBV27	-
TGTGCCAGCAGTTTCACAGGGGGCAATGAGCAGTACTTC	CASSFTGGNEQYF	TRBJ2-4	TRBD1	TRBV6-5	-
TGTGCCAGCAGCCGTATGTGGGAACAAGAGACCCAGTACTTC	CASSRMWEQETQYF	TRBJ2-5	-	TRBV7-2	many
TGCAGTGCTTCCCCCTGGCTAGCGGACAAAGGGGGGATCTCCTACGAGCAGTACTTC	CSASPWLADKGGISYEQYF	TRBJ2-7	-	TRBV20-1	-
TGTGCCAGTAGTGCGGGACTAGCCCCCTCCTACGAGCAGTACTTC	CASSAGLAPSYEQYF	TRBJ2-7	TRBD2	TRBV19	few
TGTGCCAGCAGTTTAACGGCTAGCGGGTACCAAGAGACCCAGTACTTC	CASSLTASGYQETQYF	TRBJ2-5	TRBD2	TRBV12-3/TRBV12-4	-
TGCAGTGCTAGAGATACAGGGGGCAGATCCTACGAGCAGTACTTC	CSARDTGGRSYEQYF	TRBJ2-7	TRBD1	TRBV20-1	-
TGTGCCAGCAGCTTGACGCTTGTTTACGAGCAGTACTTC	CASSLTLVYEQYF	TRBJ2-7	-	TRBV5-6	few
TGTGCCAGCATCCCCCGGGGGGGGCCGGACGAGCAGTACTTC	CASIPRGGPDEQYF	TRBJ2-7	TRBD2	TRBV7-9	many
TGTGCCAGCAGTCCTTGGACGACACCGAATGAAAAACTGTTTTTT	CASSPWTTPNEKLFF	TRBJ1-4	-	TRBV28	many
TGTGCCAGTAGTATAGGACTAGCGGCCGTGAAGTACTTC	CASSIGLAAVKYF	TRBJ2-4	TRBD2	TRBV19	many
TGTGCCAGCAGCCCGACCCCCTGTGGGGCCAACGTCCTGACTTTC	CASSPTPCGANVLTF	TRBJ2-6	-	TRBV12-3/TRBV12-4	-